This TCR beta chain was captured by sequencing in a study of blood T cells in healthy people across ages. Notes on the study in general: Among long-lived donors, naive CD4+ cells were more numerous and diversity higher than in aged donors.

About this clonotype: What it binds is not known.

Drawn from each donor were roughly 10 milliliters of peripheral blood. Primers used in a second PCR of about 7 to 12 cycles were a sample-barcoded 5' primer and a J-beta primer mix. Via MiXCR, TCRdb re-called the 5' RACE reads, giving one row per CDR3 protein. The profile shows hundreds of thousands of distinct CDR3 sequences, less than 45% of them singletons. Per germline, CDR1 MDHEN and CDR2 SYDVKM. The CDR3 loop spans 13 amino acids. The TCR originated in a man older than 75 in good health. What was sequenced was blood. This chain uses TRBV28 with TRBJ2-5; perhaps TRBD2 as D (5 bases). The J call is in doubt because the DNA end fits TRBJ2-7 better. The CDR3 bases are TGTGCCAGCAGTTTCCAGGAGGATTACGAGCAGTACTTC. Translation: CASSFQEDYEQYF.